This T cell receptor beta chain is drawn from a study of OX40 agonist ivuxolimab in advanced cancers. About the research overall: Patients were treated with ivuxolimab, an agonistic anti-OX40 (CD134) antibody. Dose-escalation patients' cancers were hepatocellular carcinoma, melanoma, renal cell or head and neck cancer. Three patients, one with hepatocellular carcinoma and two with cutaneous melanoma, responded partially.

Measured with immunoSEQ multiplex PCR; TCRdb has only the in-frame clones, and not every one. The sample yields about 17,000 clones, around 86% seen once. Cycle 7 day 1, cycle 4 day 1, and baseline were the timepoints at which blood was sampled. The ends were cut back, 7 bases at V and 5 bases at J, with 9 bases in the middle. The germline V gene encodes CDR1 MDHEN and CDR2 SYDVKM. The CDR3 contains 12 residues. Sequencing was performed on CD4+ or CD8+ T cells sorted from blood, taken in a trial of the OX40 agonist ivuxolimab. The genes are TRBV28 and TRBJ1-5, with a possible D match to TRBD1 (5 bases). The receptor was derived from an adult with an advanced solid tumor such as melanoma, head and neck, liver or kidney cancer. The CDR3 spells CASKTVYQPQHF. CDR3 DNA: TGTGCCAGCAAGACAGTCTATCAGCCCCAGCATTTT.